This is a list of T cell receptor beta chains from one sample in a study of CD8 T cells in Susac syndrome. TCRdb reprocessed the immunoSEQ multiplex PCR reads with MiXCR, giving one entry per CDR3 protein. This table holds 75,000 to 80,000 distinct CDR3 sequences, roughly 94% found once. The source material was CD8+ T cells from PBMCs. Receptors originate from a human donor with Susac syndrome. The CDR3 runs from the conserved cysteine through the conserved F or W. The D gene is left open where the match is weak. Clone sizes are given selectively: once, few, many, or a class where the clone is expanded.

j_gene: TRBJ2-3; abundance: -; d_gene: TRBD2; v_gene: TRBV5-1; CDR3nt: TGCGCCAGCAGCGCAATAGCGGGGGCCCCGGCAGATACGCAGTATTTT; CDR3aa: CASSAIAGAPADTQYF
j_gene: TRBJ1-6; abundance: -; d_gene: TRBD1; v_gene: TRBV5-6; CDR3nt: TGTGCCAGCAGCGCAACAGGGGGCGATAATTCACCCCTCCACTTT; CDR3aa: CASSATGGDNSPLHF
j_gene: TRBJ1-2; abundance: -; d_gene: -; v_gene: TRBV7-9; CDR3nt: TGTGCCAGCAGCTCCCCCCTCGTAACAGGGCTACATGGCTACACCTTC; CDR3aa: CASSSPLVTGLHGYTF
j_gene: TRBJ2-7; abundance: -; d_gene: -; v_gene: TRBV29-1; CDR3nt: TGCAGCGTTGTCGGGGGGCCTTCATACGAGCAGTACTTC; CDR3aa: CSVVGGPSYEQYF
j_gene: TRBJ2-1; abundance: -; d_gene: TRBD1; v_gene: TRBV15; CDR3nt: TGTGCCACCAGCGTACGACAGGGTACGGCCGCCAATGAGCAGTTCTTC; CDR3aa: CATSVRQGTAANEQFF
j_gene: TRBJ2-7; abundance: -; d_gene: -; v_gene: TRBV20-1; CDR3nt: TGCAGTGCTAGACCCCCGGGGGCCGACTACGAGCAGTACTTC; CDR3aa: CSARPPGADYEQYF
j_gene: TRBJ2-2; abundance: -; d_gene: -; v_gene: TRBV29-1; CDR3nt: TGCAGCGTTGGAGGAACAGCAACCGGGGAGCTGTTTTTT; CDR3aa: CSVGGTATGELFF
j_gene: TRBJ1-1; abundance: few; d_gene: -; v_gene: TRBV5-6; CDR3nt: TGTGCCAGCAGCTTGGGCGAGGGTCGAGACGCTTTCTTT; CDR3aa: CASSLGEGRDAFF
j_gene: TRBJ1-5; abundance: -; d_gene: TRBD1; v_gene: TRBV5-1; CDR3nt: TGCGCCAGCAGCCTTTCCCCAATGTACGACAGGGGTAACCAGCCCCAGCATTTT; CDR3aa: CASSLSPMYDRGNQPQHF
j_gene: TRBJ1-2; abundance: -; d_gene: -; v_gene: TRBV12-3/TRBV12-4; CDR3nt: TGTGCCAGCAGGAGCAACGGGGGCCTAGGCTACACCTTC; CDR3aa: CASRSNGGLGYTF
j_gene: TRBJ2-7; abundance: -; d_gene: -; v_gene: TRBV9; CDR3nt: TGTGCCAGCAGCTCAGAAGGTCTCGAGCAGTACTTC; CDR3aa: CASSSEGLEQYF